Each of the 23 T cell receptor beta chains below was sequenced from the same sample in a study of CD4 T cells in relation to SARS-CoV-2 and coronaviruses. Their antigens are not known. The unexposed donors gave CD4+ T cells in about 2011-2018, prior to COVID-19. The cells were cultured for under 13 days before CD4+ T cells were isolated. Generated by immunoSEQ multiplex PCR, the TCRdb table keeps only in-frame clones and is missing some. Of approximately 25,000 clones listed, around 80% were seen once; the top ten hold just over 20%. Sequencing was performed on CD4+ T cells from PBMCs, cultured in vitro. The receptor set was obtained from a human donor in good health.

This chain links TRBV28 with TRBJ1-2, with D possibly TRBD1 on 6 matching bases. The CDR3 spans 16 residues. Trimming pared 2 bases from V and 4 bases from J, leaving 17 bases between. Germline V gives CDR1 MDHEN, CDR2 SYDVKM. CDR3 sequence (DNA): TGTGCCAGCAGTTTAGAGCCTCTGACAGGAATCTATGGCTACACCTTC. This encodes CASSLEPLTGIYGYTF.

The V call is TRBV18, the J call TRBJ1-5, with 10 bases lining up with TRBD1. V lost 6 bases and J lost 5; bases outside the gene matches: 10. Germline V gives CDR1 KGHSH, CDR2 LQKENI. This CDR3 is 16 amino acids long. Here the CDR3 reads CASSQSGTGVYQPQHF. The DNA for the CDR3 is TGTGCCAGCTCGCAATCCGGGACAGGGGTGTATCAGCCCCAGCATTTT.

This rearrangement joins TRBV6-6 to TRBJ2-5, with TRBD2 identical over 7 bases. This CDR3 region has 15 residues. The germline CDR1 and CDR2 sequences are MNHNY and SVGAGI (reference sequence). J lost 6 bases, V lost 7 bases, and 14 bases had no gene match. The CDR3 region is CASNLSWEGMKTQYF. In DNA form, the CDR3 reads TGTGCCAGCAACCTTAGCTGGGAGGGGATGAAGACCCAGTACTTC.

The V and J genes are TRBV25-1 and TRBJ1-2, with D perhaps TRBD1 (5 bases). CDR3 length equals 12 residues. Germline V gives CDR1 MGHDK, CDR2 SYGVNS. Deletions cut 8 bases from V and 8 bases from J, with 15 bases between. In DNA, the CDR3 is TGTGCCAGCCTCGGGACGGGGTACGGCTACACCTTC. Amino acid sequence: CASLGTGYGYTF.

The rearrangement links TRBV5-1 to TRBJ1-2; a weak D match, TRBD1 (5 bases). V was shortened by 4 bases and J by 4 bases, with 14 bases between the two germline ends. CDR3 length: 14 residues. Germline V lookup: CDR1 SGHRS, CDR2 YFSETQ. The CDR3 here is CASSPGAAPYGYTF. CDR3 DNA: TGCGCCAGCAGCCCCGGGGCAGCCCCCTATGGCTACACCTTC.

CDR3 sequence (DNA): TGTGCCACTACCGCACAGCCAGGCTCTGGAAACACCATATATTTT. This gives the protein CATTAQPGSGNTIYF. The V gene is TRBV28, the J gene TRBJ1-3, with D unclear. The CDR3 is 15 amino acids. The V end was cut by 10 bases, the J end by 0 bases, with 16 bases between. CDR1 and CDR2 (germline): MDHEN, SYDVKM.

This clone was seen once. The chain links TRBV9 to TRBJ2-3; 11 bases agree with TRBD2. Looked up from germline, CDR1 is SGDLS and CDR2 is YYNGEE. There are 16 residues in the CDR3. J was trimmed by 11 bases and V by 0 bases; bases with no gene match: 11. In DNA, the CDR3 is TGTGCCAGCAGCGTAGGCCTAGCGGGAGGCCCCCTAGGGCAGTATTTT. This codes for CASSVGLAGGPLGQYF.

The rearrangement joins TRBV6-6 to TRBJ1-3, with D uncertain. The ends were cut back, 5 bases at V and 4 bases at J, with 6 bases in the middle. Germline V lookup: CDR1 MNHNY, CDR2 SVGAGI (reference sequence). The CDR3 is made up of 12 amino acids. In nucleotides, the CDR3 is TGTGCCAGCAGTCCCCTCGGAAACACCATATATTTT. Translation gives CASSPLGNTIYF.

V is TRBV6-1 and J is TRBJ2-2; D gene uncertain. V shed 2 bases and J shed 2 bases, with 6 bases lying between them. There are 14 residues in the CDR3. Per germline, CDR1 MNHNS and CDR2 SASEGT. The CDR3 coding sequence is TGTGCCAGCAGTGAAACCAGTAACACCGGGGAGCTGTTTTTT. This gives the protein CASSETSNTGELFF.

This clone has a single count. This sequence joins TRBV11-2 and TRBJ1-4; unclear D gene. This CDR3 spans 13 amino acids. The V and J ends lost 1 base and 7 bases respectively, with 7 bases between them. CDR1 and CDR2 from the germline V gene are SGHAT and FQNNGV. Here the CDR3 reads CASSLGPAEKLFF. The CDR3 DNA follows: TGTGCCAGCAGCTTAGGTCCGGCTGAAAAACTGTTTTTT.

The chain carries TRBV2 and TRBJ1-5; 8 bases match TRBD1. Unmatched junction bases numbered 7, after V lost 5 bases and J lost 7 bases. This CDR3 region has 14 residues. Germline V gene lookup returns CDR1 SNHLY and CDR2 FYNNEI. CDR3 nucleotides: TGTGCCAGCAGTTATGGGACAGGTTTCCAGCCCCAGCATTTT. Amino acids: CASSYGTGFQPQHF.

This clone was observed once. This sequence joins TRBV5-1 and TRBJ1-6; a possible D gene is TRBD1 (5 bases). CDR1 is SGHRS and CDR2 is YFSETQ in the germline V gene. Deletions cut 4 bases from V and 4 bases from J, with 18 bases between. CDR3 length: 17 residues. CDR3 DNA: TGCGCCAGCAGCCCGGCGGAGGGGCCGTATTATAATTCACCCCTCCACTTT. This encodes CASSPAEGPYYNSPLHF.

The chain is built from TRBV12-3 or TRBV12-4 and TRBJ1-1; no reliable D call. The CDR3 totals 12 residues. The ends were cut back, 6 bases at V and 5 bases at J, with 10 bases in the middle. CDR3: CASSRGGTEAFF. The CDR3, as DNA: TGTGCCAGCAGCCGAGGCGGGACTGAAGCTTTCTTT.

The chain couples TRBV7-2 to TRBJ1-1; D possibly corresponds to TRBD1 (5 bases). The CDR3 spans 14 residues. The V end was cut by 8 bases, the J end by 7 bases, with 20 bases between. CDR1 SGHTA and CDR2 FQGNSA come from the germline V gene. The CDR3 DNA follows: TGTGCCAGCCTCCCCTCTTGGGGCTCTGATGAAGCTTTCTTT. This translates into CASLPSWGSDEAFF.

The rearrangement joins TRBV7-2 to TRBJ2-3; D perhaps matches TRBD1 (6 bases). CDR1 is SGHTA and CDR2 is FQGNSA in the germline V gene. V was cut by 2 bases and J by 5 bases, with 20 bases left in between. CDR3 length: 17 amino acids. CDR3 loop: CASSLFPVAGDQDTQYF. The CDR3 DNA follows: TGTGCCAGCAGCTTATTTCCCGTGGCAGGGGATCAAGATACGCAGTATTTT.

The chain is built from TRBV11-2 and TRBJ2-5; 9 bases map to TRBD1. The germline V gene encodes CDR1 SGHAT and CDR2 FQNNGV. This CDR3 has 14 amino acids. The V gene end was trimmed by 7 bases and the J gene end by 4 bases; junction bases not matched to a gene: 7. CDR3 bases: TGTGCCAGCACCCAAACAGGGGGCCCAGAGACCCAGTACTTC. Its translation is CASTQTGGPETQYF.

This clone was seen a few times. The chain links TRBV5-1 to TRBJ1-4; 11 nucleotides match TRBD1. This CDR3 comprises 16 residues. The junction had 6 bases not matched to a gene; V was cut back by 4 bases and J by 4 bases. Germline assignment: CDR1 SGHRS and CDR2 YFSETQ. The CDR3 protein is CASSHSGTGGNEKLFF. The CDR3 DNA reads as TGCGCCAGCAGCCACTCCGGGACAGGGGGTAATGAAAAACTGTTTTTT.

The rearrangement joins TRBV27 to TRBJ2-3; D is possibly TRBD2 (6 bases). Trimming cost V 4 bases and J 3 bases, with 11 bases left between them. Germline V CDR1 and CDR2: MNHEY, SMNVEV (reference sequence). This CDR3 contains 14 residues. In nucleotides, the CDR3 is TGTGCCAGCAGTTCCCGGGACTTTACAGATACGCAGTATTTT. The encoded protein is CASSSRDFTDTQYF.

In this sample, this clone turned up a few times. The gene calls are TRBV11-2 and TRBJ1-4; a possible D gene is TRBD1 (5 bases). CDR3 length: 14 residues. Trimming took 6 bases from V and 8 from J, leaving 16 bases between them. CDR1 and CDR2 (germline): SGHAT, FQNNGV. CDR3 DNA sequence: TGTGCCAGCAGACGTCCCGGGACCAAAGAAAAACTGTTTTTT. The encoded protein is CASRRPGTKEKLFF.

The chain has TRBV5-8 and TRBJ1-2; a weak D match, TRBD1 (6 bases). V gave up 7 bases and J gave up 4 bases, with 17 bases separating them. CDR3 length equals 14 residues. In germline, CDR1 is SGHTS, CDR2 YDEGEE. This chain's CDR3 is CASRDRRGGYGYTF. The CDR3 DNA is TGTGCCAGCCGCGACAGGCGGGGAGGCTATGGCTACACCTTC.

The J gene is TRBJ2-3, the V gene TRBV6-2 or TRBV6-3, with 8 bases lining up with TRBD1. V dropped 0 bases and J dropped 9; count of bases not matched to a gene: 8. The germline V gene has CDR1 MNHEY and CDR2 SVGEGT. The CDR3 sequence is 15 residues long. The CDR3 loop is CASSYSPSDRGTQYF. For the CDR3, the DNA is TGTGCCAGCAGTTACTCGCCATCTGACAGGGGAACGCAGTATTTT.

V gene TRBV5-1 combines with J gene TRBJ2-2; D not resolved. V shed 4 bases and J shed 1 base, with 8 bases lying between them. The CDR3 contains 14 residues. From germline, CDR1 is SGHRS and CDR2 YFSETQ. The CDR3 protein is CASSPRQNTGELFF. Written as DNA, the CDR3 is TGCGCCAGCAGCCCTAGACAGAACACCGGGGAGCTGTTTTTT.

The chain is built from TRBV3-1 (or the pseudogene TRBV3-2) and TRBJ2-3; 7 bases fit TRBD2. V lost 3 bases to trimming and J lost 3 bases; unmatched junction nucleotides: 3. Germline V gene data show CDR1 as LGHDT and CDR2 as YNNKEL (reference sequence). The CDR3 sequence is 14 residues long. The CDR3 coding sequence is TGTGCCAGCAGCCAGGGACTACTGACAGATACGCAGTATTTT. As protein: CASSQGLLTDTQYF.